Following are 11 T cell receptor beta chains from one sample sequenced in a study of OX40 agonist ivuxolimab in advanced cancers. Measured with immunoSEQ multiplex PCR; TCRdb has only the in-frame clones, and not every one. Among about 74,000 clones, 88% were seen once, and the ten largest hold roughly 0.98%. The sample consisted of CD4+ or CD8+ T cells sorted from blood, taken in a trial of the OX40 agonist ivuxolimab. These receptors came from an adult with an advanced solid tumor such as melanoma, head and neck, liver or kidney cancer.

This chain joins TRBV29-1 and TRBJ1-1, with a possible D match to TRBD1 (6 bases). CDR3 size: 12 residues. Trimming removed 2 bases at V and 11 bases at J, with 15 bases between. Germline-derived CDR1 and CDR2 are SQVTM and ANQGSEA. This CDR3 reads CSVELMQGTAFF. The CDR3 region has the DNA TGCAGCGTTGAATTGATGCAGGGGACGGCTTTCTTT. Based on the CDR3 plus reference TRBV29-1 and TRBJ1-1, the full variable domain is SAVISQKPSRDICQRGTSLTIQCQVDSQVTMMFWYRQQPGQSLTLIATANQGSEATYESGFVIDKFPISRPNLTFSTLTVSNMSPEDSSIYLCSVELMQGTAFFGQGTRLTVV.

This clone was counted a few times. The chain has TRBV27 and TRBJ2-3; unclear D gene. The CDR3 length is 14 residues. Trimming cost V 4 bases and J 1 base, with 9 bases left between them. Germline V lookup: CDR1 MNHEY, CDR2 SMNVEV (reference sequence). The CDR3 region has the DNA TGTGCCAGCAGTTATAACATAGGCACAGATACGCAGTATTTT. Translation gives CASSYNIGTDTQYF.

This clone was picked up a small number of times. The CDR3 here is CASSRPPSNEQFF. The CDR3 nucleotides are TGCGCCAGCAGCCGCCCTCCTAGTAATGAGCAGTTCTTC. The genes are TRBV4-1 and TRBJ2-1; D unclear. This CDR3 has 13 residues. Germline-derived CDR1 and CDR2 are MGHRA and YSYEKL. Trimming took off 4 bases at V and 7 bases at J, with 11 bases between the two ends.

The rearrangement uses TRBV4-2 and TRBJ2-7; D might be TRBD1 (5 bases). The CDR3 loop spans 15 amino acids. CDR1 and CDR2 (germline): LGHNA, YNFKEQ. The V gene lost 1 base and the J gene lost 2 bases, with 12 bases spanning the gap. The CDR3 nucleotides read TGTGCCAGCAGCCAAGTAACACAGGCCACCTACGAGCAGTACTTC. It translates to CASSQVTQATYEQYF.

The chain couples TRBV27 to TRBJ1-1; TRBD1 matches at 11 bases. The V segment lost 5 bases and the J segment 0 bases; nucleotides outside the gene matches: 5. The CDR3 length is 16 residues. The germline V gene has CDR1 MNHEY and CDR2 SMNVEV (reference sequence). The CDR3 bases are TGTGCCAGCAGTCGGACAGGGGGCCGGCTGAACACTGAAGCTTTCTTT. This gives the protein CASSRTGGRLNTEAFF.

The chain recombines TRBV4-3 with TRBJ2-1; either TRBD1 or TRBD2 may supply D (5 bases each). V was trimmed by 4 bases and J by 6 bases, leaving 13 bases between them. This CDR3 spans 14 amino acids. CDR1 and CDR2 (germline): LGHNA, YSLEER. CDR3 DNA: TGCGCCAGCAGCCTCGATATGAGGGGCAATGAGCAGTTCTTC. Residues: CASSLDMRGNEQFF.

This chain uses TRBV9 with TRBJ2-1; 10 nucleotides match TRBD2. Losses at the gene ends were 3 bases for V and 5 bases for J; bases not matched to a gene: 5. The CDR3 spans 15 residues. The V gene's germline CDR1 is SGDLS and CDR2 YYNGEE. The CDR3 is CASSARTSGHNEQFF. The CDR3 bases are TGTGCCAGCAGCGCCCGGACTAGCGGTCACAATGAGCAGTTCTTC. The variable domain in full, with the rest retrieved from reference TRBV9 and TRBJ2-1, is DSGVTQTPKHLITATGQRVTLRCSPRSGDLSVYWYQQSLDQGLQFLIQYYNGEERAKGNILERFSAQQFPDLHSELNLSSLELGDSALYFCASSARTSGHNEQFFGPGTRLTVL.

The chain employs TRBV18 and TRBJ1-1; 11 bases map to TRBD1. Germline assignment: CDR1 KGHSH and CDR2 LQKENI. This CDR3 is built from 16 residues. Trimming at V came to 3 bases and at J to 0 bases, leaving 3 bases not matched to a gene. CDR3 bases: TGTGCCAGCTCACCTAGGACAGGGGGCTTGAACACTGAAGCTTTCTTT. Its translation: CASSPRTGGLNTEAFF. The complete variable domain, with remaining parts taken from reference TRBV18 and TRBJ1-1, reads NAGVMQNPRHLVRRRGQEARLRCSPMKGHSHVYWYRQLPEEGLKFMVYLQKENIIDESGMPKERFSAEFPKEGPSILRIQQVVRGDSAAYFCASSPRTGGLNTEAFFGQGTRLTVV.

This clone has only one observation. This chain connects TRBV11-1 to TRBJ2-2, with unresolved D. Germline assignment: CDR1 SGHAT and CDR2 FQDESV (reference sequence). Between the trimmed V and J ends, which lost 1 base and 10 bases, there was a span of 10 bases. CDR3 length: 13 amino acids. The CDR3, as DNA: TGTGCCAGCAGCTTAGGAGGAACGGTGGAGCTGTTTTTT. Translating gives CASSLGGTVELFF.

This clone came up once. This chain joins TRBV5-1 and TRBJ1-5, with D tentatively TRBD1 (5 bases). Germline V CDR1 and CDR2: SGHRS, YFSETQ. Trimming shortened V by 3 bases and J by 2 bases, and 9 bases separated the two germline ends. The CDR3 runs to 14 residues. For the CDR3, the DNA is TGCGCCAGCAGCTATGGGACGGGCAATCAGCCCCAGCATTTT. It codes for CASSYGTGNQPQHF. Looking up the rest from reference TRBV5-1 and TRBJ1-5 gives the full variable domain: KAGVTQTPRYLIKTRGQQVTLSCSPISGHRSVSWYQQTPGQGLQFLFEYFSETQRNKGNFPGRFSGRQFSNSRSEMNVSTLELGDSALYLCASSYGTGNQPQHFGDGTRLSIL.

This clone was detected once. The chain recombines TRBV25-1 with TRBJ2-1; the D gene could be TRBD1 or TRBD2 (5 bases each). The V end was cut by 7 bases, the J end by 8 bases, with 18 bases between. Germline CDR1 MGHDK, CDR2 SYGVNS. The CDR3 is made up of 14 amino acids. This chain's CDR3 is CASTGQGMVYEQFF. The DNA for the CDR3 is TGTGCCAGCACGGGGCAGGGAATGGTATATGAGCAGTTCTTC.